This T cell receptor beta chain was found in a study of early T cells in non-severe SARS-CoV-2 infection. At the level of the study: Sequencing of bulk RNA from unsorted whole blood was done, without chain pairing. Overall study results and limits: Private and CD4 specificities were missed by VDJdb matching, which favored anti-spike CD8 responses.

Trimming removed 3 bases at V and 3 bases at J, with 11 bases between. Germline assignment: CDR1 SQVTM and CDR2 ANQGSEA. The CDR3 extends over 13 amino acids. Separate cDNA molecules each had unique molecular identifiers attached to them. TCRdb called the 5' RACE reads again in MiXCR, with one record for every CDR3 protein. The table has 70,000 to 80,000 distinct CDR3 sequences, around 12% seen once. This clonotype occurred a few times. Its target is not known. The TCR sequence derives from an adult who was a healthcare worker with PCR-confirmed SARS-CoV-2 infection or an uninfected control (not recorded which). The material sequenced was whole blood, taken at baseline. This sequence joins TRBV29-1 and TRBJ1-1; D is unclear. CDR3 in amino acids: CSVERSGYTEAFF. The CDR3, as DNA: TGCAGCGTTGAGCGTAGTGGGTACACTGAAGCTTTCTTT.